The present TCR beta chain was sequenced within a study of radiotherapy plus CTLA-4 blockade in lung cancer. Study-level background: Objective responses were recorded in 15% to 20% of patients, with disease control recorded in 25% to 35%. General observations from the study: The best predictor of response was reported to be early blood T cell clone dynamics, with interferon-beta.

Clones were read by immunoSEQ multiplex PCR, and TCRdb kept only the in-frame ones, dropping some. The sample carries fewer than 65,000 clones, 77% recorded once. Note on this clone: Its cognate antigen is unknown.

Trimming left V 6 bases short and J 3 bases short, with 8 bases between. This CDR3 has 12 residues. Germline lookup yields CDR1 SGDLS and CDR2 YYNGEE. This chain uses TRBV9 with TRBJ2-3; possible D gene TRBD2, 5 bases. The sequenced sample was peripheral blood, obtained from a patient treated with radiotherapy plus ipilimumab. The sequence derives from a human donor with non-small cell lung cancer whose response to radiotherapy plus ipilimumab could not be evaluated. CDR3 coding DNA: TGTGCCAGCACTCCGGGGACAGATACGCAGTATTTT. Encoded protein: CASTPGTDTQYF.